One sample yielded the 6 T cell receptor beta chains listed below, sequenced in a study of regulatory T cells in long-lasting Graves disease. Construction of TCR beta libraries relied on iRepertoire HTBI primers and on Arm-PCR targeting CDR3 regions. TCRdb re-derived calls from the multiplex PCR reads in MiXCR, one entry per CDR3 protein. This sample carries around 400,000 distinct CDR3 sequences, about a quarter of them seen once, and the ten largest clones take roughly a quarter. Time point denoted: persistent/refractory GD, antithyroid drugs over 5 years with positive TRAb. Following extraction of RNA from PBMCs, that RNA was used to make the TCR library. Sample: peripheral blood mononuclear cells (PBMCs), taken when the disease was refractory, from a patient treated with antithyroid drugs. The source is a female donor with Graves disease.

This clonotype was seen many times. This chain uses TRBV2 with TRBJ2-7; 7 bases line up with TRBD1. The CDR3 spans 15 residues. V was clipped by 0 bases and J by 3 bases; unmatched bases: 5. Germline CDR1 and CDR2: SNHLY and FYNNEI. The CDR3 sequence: CASSEAWGQLYEQYF. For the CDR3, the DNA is TGTGCCAGCAGTGAAGCTTGGGGACAGCTCTACGAGCAGTACTTC.

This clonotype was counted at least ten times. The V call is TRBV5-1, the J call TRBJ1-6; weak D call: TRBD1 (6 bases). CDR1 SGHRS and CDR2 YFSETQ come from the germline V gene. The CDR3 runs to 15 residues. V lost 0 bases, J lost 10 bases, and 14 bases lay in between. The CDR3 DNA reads TGCGCCAGCAGCTTGGAGGGGGGGGCACTCTCACCCCTCCACTTT. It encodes CASSLEGGALSPLHF.

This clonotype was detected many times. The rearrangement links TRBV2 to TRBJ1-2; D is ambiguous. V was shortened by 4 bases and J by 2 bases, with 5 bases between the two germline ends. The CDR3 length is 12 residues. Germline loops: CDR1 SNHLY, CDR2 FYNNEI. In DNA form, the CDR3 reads TGTGCCAGCAGTGCCGAGAACTATGGCTACACCTTC. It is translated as CASSAENYGYTF.

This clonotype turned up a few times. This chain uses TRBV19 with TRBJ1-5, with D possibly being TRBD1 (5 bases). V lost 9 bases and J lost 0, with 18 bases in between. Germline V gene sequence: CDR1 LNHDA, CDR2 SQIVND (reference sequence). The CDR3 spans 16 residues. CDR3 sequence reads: CASRTGGGLSNQPQHF. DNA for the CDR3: TGTGCCAGCCGAACGGGTGGGGGACTTAGCAATCAGCCCCAGCATTTT.

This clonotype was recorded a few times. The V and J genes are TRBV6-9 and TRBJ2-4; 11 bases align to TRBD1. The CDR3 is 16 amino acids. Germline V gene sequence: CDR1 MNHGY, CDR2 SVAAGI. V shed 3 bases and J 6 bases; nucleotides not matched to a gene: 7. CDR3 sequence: CASSYSGTGGRNIQYF. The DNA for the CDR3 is TGTGCCAGCAGTTACTCCGGGACAGGGGGAAGAAACATTCAGTACTTC.

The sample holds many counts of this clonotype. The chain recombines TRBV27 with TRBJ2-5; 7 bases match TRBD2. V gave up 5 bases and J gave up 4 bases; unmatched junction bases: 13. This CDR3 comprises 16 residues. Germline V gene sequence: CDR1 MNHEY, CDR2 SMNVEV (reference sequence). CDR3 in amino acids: CASSLTVQGGAETQYF. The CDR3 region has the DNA TGTGCCAGCAGTCTAACGGTCCAGGGAGGGGCAGAGACCCAGTACTTC.